Shown below are 16 T cell receptor beta chains from a single sample sequenced in a study of cytomegalovirus exposure and HLA in healthy donors. Only in-frame clones appear in the TCRdb table, and some are missing; sequencing was by immunoSEQ multiplex PCR. This sample yields about 200,000 clones, of which about nine tenths are seen a single time; about 2% belongs to the top ten. The sample comprised PBMCs. The receptors here all came from a woman aged 18-30 years in good health and CMV-seropositive.

This chain joins TRBV9 and TRBJ2-7, with D perhaps TRBD1 (6 bases). V was shortened by 4 bases and J by 5 bases, with 19 bases between the two germline ends. Germline V gene data show CDR1 as SGDLS and CDR2 as YYNGEE. CDR3 size: 15 residues. The CDR3 nucleotides are TGTGCCAGCAGCTCCCGGACAGAAGCGTACAACGAGCAGTACTTC. Translated: CASSSRTEAYNEQYF. Full variable domain (rest looked up from reference TRBV9 and TRBJ2-7): DSGVTQTPKHLITATGQRVTLRCSPRSGDLSVYWYQQSLDQGLQFLIQYYNGEERAKGNILERFSAQQFPDLHSELNLSSLELGDSALYFCASSSRTEAYNEQYFGPGTRLTVT.

This clone has only one observation. This chain links TRBV4-1 with TRBJ1-1; 8 bases fit TRBD1. CDR1 and CDR2 from the germline V gene are MGHRA and YSYEKL. This CDR3 region has 16 residues. Unmatched junction bases numbered 5, after V lost 0 bases and J lost 2 bases. CDR3 in amino acids: CASSQDPGTGNTEAFF. In nucleotides, the CDR3 is TGCGCCAGCAGCCAAGATCCTGGGACAGGAAACACTGAAGCTTTCTTT.

This chain joins TRBV6-6 and TRBJ1-3; maybe TRBD1 (6 bases). V dropped 2 bases and J dropped 9 bases, with 11 bases sitting between them. The CDR3 sequence is 13 residues long. Germline V gives CDR1 MNHNY, CDR2 SVGAGI (reference sequence). Here the CDR3 reads CASSYSQQGTIYF. The CDR3 DNA reads TGTGCCAGCAGTTACAGTCAACAGGGCACCATATATTTT.

The V call is TRBV5-1, the J call TRBJ1-1; D gene uncertain. Germline-derived CDR1 and CDR2 are SGHRS and YFSETQ. Trimming stripped 0 bases from V and 2 bases from J, with 14 bases between. This CDR3 contains 16 residues. The CDR3 nucleotides read TGCGCCAGCAGCTTGGAGGTGATGGTAGCAAACACTGAAGCTTTCTTT. Translating it yields CASSLEVMVANTEAFF.

This chain's CDR3 is CASSPGFGEVEEKLFF. The DNA for the CDR3 is TGTGCCAGCAGTCCCGGCTTCGGGGAGGTTGAGGAAAAACTGTTTTTT. The rearrangement links TRBV25-1 to TRBJ1-4, with no clear D. The CDR3 is made up of 16 amino acids. V was cut by 5 bases and J by 8 bases, with 21 bases left in between. The germline V gene has CDR1 MGHDK and CDR2 SYGVNS.

V gene TRBV13 combines with J gene TRBJ2-2, with 8 bases fitting TRBD1. Germline V gives CDR1 PRHDT, CDR2 FYEKMQ (reference sequence). The CDR3 consists of 14 residues. Unmatched junction bases numbered 5, after V lost 5 bases and J lost 6 bases. This chain's CDR3 is CASSLRTGSGELFF. The CDR3 DNA is TGTGCCAGCAGCCTTCGGACAGGGTCCGGGGAGCTGTTTTTT.

The rearrangement uses TRBV2 and TRBJ2-5; no firm D call. The germline gives CDR1 SNHLY, CDR2 FYNNEI. The V gene lost 0 bases and the J gene lost 2 bases, with 7 bases spanning the gap. The CDR3 consists of 14 residues. CDR3 coding DNA: TGTGCCAGCAGTGAAGCCAACTGGCAAGAGACCCAGTACTTC. Translation gives CASSEANWQETQYF.

The V gene is TRBV4-1, the J gene TRBJ2-7; 10 bases fit TRBD2. This CDR3 has 15 amino acids. In germline, CDR1 is MGHRA, CDR2 YSYEKL. Trimming removed 5 bases from V and 1 base from J; junction bases left unmatched: 5. The chain's CDR3 is CASSVRTSGSYEQYF. DNA for the CDR3: TGCGCCAGCAGCGTACGGACTAGCGGTTCCTACGAGCAGTACTTC.

The chain combines TRBV9 with TRBJ2-2, with 9 bases aligning to TRBD2. The CDR3 is 16 residues long. Germline lookup yields CDR1 SGDLS and CDR2 YYNGEE. V lost 4 bases and J lost 5; bases outside the gene matches: 9. CDR3 DNA sequence: TGTGCCAGCAGCCCGTATAGCGGGAGAGGGACCGGGGAGCTGTTTTTT. Amino acids: CASSPYSGRGTGELFF.

The V and J genes are TRBV5-8 and TRBJ1-5, with 8 bases that match TRBD1. Per germline, CDR1 SGHTS and CDR2 YDEGEE. V shed 2 bases and J 6 bases; nucleotides not matched to a gene: 7. The CDR3 contains 15 residues. The CDR3 DNA reads as TGTGCCAGCAGCTTTTATTCAGGGGGCCTTCAGCCCCAGCATTTT. It yields the protein CASSFYSGGLQPQHF.

The gene calls are TRBV5-5 and TRBJ2-7, with D tentatively TRBD1 (6 bases). Trimming took off 0 bases at V and 4 bases at J, with 8 bases between the two ends. Germline assignment: CDR1 SGHKS and CDR2 YYEKEE (reference sequence). The CDR3 loop spans 13 amino acids. CDR3 nucleotide sequence: TGTGCCAGCAGCTTGGCCCAGGGGTACGAGCAGTACTTC. Its protein is CASSLAQGYEQYF.

The rearrangement joins TRBV5-6 to TRBJ2-2, with D unresolved. V dropped 7 bases and J dropped 1 base, with 11 bases sitting between them. In germline, CDR1 is SGHDT, CDR2 YYEEEE. The CDR3 length is 14 residues. CDR3 region: CASAPIGNTGELFF. The CDR3 DNA follows: TGTGCCAGCGCCCCCATCGGGAACACCGGGGAGCTGTTTTTT.

The gene calls are TRBV6-6 and TRBJ1-2; the match to TRBD1 covers 7 bases. This CDR3 contains 13 residues. The V gene end was trimmed by 4 bases and the J gene end by 8 bases; junction bases not matched to a gene: 7. The germline V gene has CDR1 MNHNY and CDR2 SVGAGI (reference sequence). CDR3 region: CASSSRQGGGYTF. The CDR3 DNA reads TGTGCCAGCAGTTCCCGACAGGGAGGCGGCTACACCTTC.

J is TRBJ2-5 and V is TRBV2, with D tentatively TRBD2 (6 bases). CDR1 is SNHLY and CDR2 is FYNNEI in the germline V gene. The CDR3 length is 14 residues. Trimming took off 8 bases at V and 5 bases at J, with 18 bases between the two ends. The CDR3 spells CASQRSESGETQYF. The DNA for the CDR3 is TGTGCCAGCCAACGAAGCGAGAGCGGGGAGACCCAGTACTTC.

The J gene is TRBJ2-7, the V gene TRBV19, with TRBD2 matching over 7 bases. CDR3 length: 13 residues. Trimming removed 7 bases from V and 4 bases from J; junction bases left unmatched: 7. Germline values: CDR1 LNHDA, CDR2 SQIVND (reference sequence). The CDR3 region has the DNA TGTGCCAGTAAAGGGGACTACGATTACGAGCAGTACTTC. Its translation is CASKGDYDYEQYF.

V and J are TRBV11-2 and TRBJ1-1; the match to TRBD1 covers 7 bases. V dropped 0 bases and J dropped 4; count of bases not matched to a gene: 2. Germline CDR1 reads SGHAT; CDR2 reads FQNNGV. The CDR3 length is 14 residues. CDR3 in amino acids: CASSLDAGGTEAFF. The CDR3 DNA sequence: TGTGCCAGCAGCTTAGACGCAGGGGGCACTGAAGCTTTCTTT.